This section outlines one T cell receptor (beta chain) sequence together with its context. This record comes from a study of blood T cell repertoires in COVID-19. Repertoires were generated with immunoSEQ multiplex PCR, while TCRdb's copy carries only in-frame clones and drops some. The data show 150,000 to 200,000 clones, with 88% seen just once and under 5% held by the top ten. Germline V lookup: CDR1 SGHAT, CDR2 FQNNGV. V trimming: 0 bases; J trimming: 3 bases; junction bases outside the gene matches: 5. This CDR3 has 16 amino acids. Sequencing was carried out using peripheral blood. This TCR was sampled from a human donor in a cohort sampled during active COVID-19. This chain links TRBV11-2 with TRBJ2-1; 7 bases are a match to TRBD1. The CDR3 coding sequence is TGTGCCAGCAGCTTAGATCTTGCAGGGGGCTACAATGAGCAGTTCTTC. This codes for CASSLDLAGGYNEQFF. Variable domain in full (rest from reference TRBV11-2 and TRBJ2-1): EAGVAQSPRYKIIEKRQSVAFWCNPISGHATLYWYQQILGQGPKLLIQFQNNGVVDDSQLPKDRFSAERLKGVDSTLKIQPAKLEDSAVYLCASSLDLAGGYNEQFFGPGTRLTVL.